The entry below gives a single TCR beta chain sequence along with its context. What it binds is not known. This record comes from a study of CD8+ T cells in alopecia areata. Findings and limits, study-wide: In scalp and blood during tofacitinib, many expanded lesional clones persisted.

Treatment here: oral pan-JAK inhibitor, 5-10 mg twice daily. CDR1 and CDR2 from the germline V gene are MDHEN and SYDVKM. The CDR3 contains 15 residues. V was pared by 5 bases and J by 6 bases, with 6 bases of the junction left unmatched. Sequencing templates came from extracted RNA that was reverse transcribed into cDNA. TCRdb's table, derived via immunoSEQ multiplex PCR, lists solely in-frame clones and lacks some. Counted here are some 96,000 clones, approximately 66% occurring once; the ten biggest clones make up roughly a sixth. Sample: CD8+ T cells sorted from blood, taken at week 4, from a patient treated with tofacitinib. The V call is TRBV28, the J call TRBJ2-3; 12 nucleotides agree with TRBD1. This clonotype originated in a human donor with alopecia areata. CDR3 DNA: TGTGCCAGCAGTCGGGACAGGGGGCGCGATGATACGCAGTATTTT. Amino acids: CASSRDRGRDDTQYF.